Below, 8 T cell receptor beta chains from the same sample are listed, as sequenced in a study of post-analysis software for immune sequencing data. General study findings and limits: Five or six TRBV segments (TRBV5-6, TRBV5-1 and TRBV20-1 among them) occurred more frequently in patients than in controls.

Libraries were made from TCR beta cDNA, and they carried unique molecular identifiers. TCRdb ran MiXCR on the PCR reads and lists one entry per CDR3 protein. This table has roughly 670,000 distinct CDR3 sequences, 55% to 60% appearing once. Their antigen targets remain unknown. The sample consisted of blood. All receptors derive from a girl aged 2 to 10 with multiple sclerosis.

V and J are TRBV15 and TRBJ2-5, with a possible D match to TRBD1 (5 bases). The CDR3 has 16 residues. V lost 0 bases and J lost 1, with 12 bases in between. The V gene's germline CDR1 is LNHNV and CDR2 YYDKDF (reference sequence). The CDR3 DNA is TGTGCCACCAGCAGAGATTACGCAGGGCCCCAAGAGACCCAGTACTTC. Translating it yields CATSRDYAGPQETQYF. Drawing the rest from reference TRBV15 and TRBJ2-5, the complete variable domain is DAMVIQNPRYQVTQFGKPVTLSCSQTLNHNVMYWYQQKSSQAPKLLFHYYDKDFNNEADTPDNFQSRRPNTSFCFLDIRSPGLGDTAMYLCATSRDYAGPQETQYFGPGTRLLVL.

The chain has TRBV10-2 and TRBJ2-3; D unresolved. The length of the CDR3 is 15 residues. V lost 2 bases and J 4 bases, leaving 13 bases between the germline ends. Germline V gene data show CDR1 as WSHSY and CDR2 as SAAADI. The CDR3 DNA is TGCGCCAGCAGTGAGGGTACGGTAGCCCCAGATACGCAGTATTTT. This encodes CASSEGTVAPDTQYF.

This clonotype was detected only a few times. The chain is built from TRBV11-2 and TRBJ2-3, with a possible D match to TRBD1 (6 bases). Germline V gene sequence: CDR1 SGHAT, CDR2 FQNNGV. The CDR3 has 14 amino acids. V lost 6 bases to trimming and J lost 3 bases, with 13 bases between them. The CDR3 DNA follows: TGTGCCAGCAGGTTGCTGGGGGCGACAGATACGCAGTATTTT. This translates into CASRLLGATDTQYF.

This chain connects TRBV5-6 to TRBJ2-7; possible D gene TRBD1, 5 bases. V dropped 6 bases and J dropped 3 bases, with 16 bases sitting between them. Germline CDR1 reads SGHDT; CDR2 reads YYEEEE. The CDR3 contains 14 residues. This chain's CDR3 is CASTPWGVLYEQYF. Here the CDR3 DNA reads TGTGCCAGCACTCCTTGGGGCGTCCTCTACGAGCAGTACTTC. The variable domain in full, completed from reference TRBV5-6 and TRBJ2-7, reads DAGVTQSPTHLIKTRGQQVTLRCSPKSGHDTVSWYQQALGQGPQFIFQYYEEEERQRGNFPDRFSGHQFPNYSSELNVNALLLGDSALYLCASTPWGVLYEQYFGPGTRLTVT.

This clonotype came up a few times. This chain uses TRBV20-1 with TRBJ1-2, with 8 bases aligning to TRBD1. Germline loops: CDR1 DFQATT, CDR2 SNEGSKA (reference sequence). Trimming cost V 2 bases and J 5 bases; bases outside gene matches: 10. CDR3 length: 15 amino acids. The CDR3 DNA follows: TGCAGTGCTAGAAATTACAGGGGGTCGCCATATGGCTACACCTTC. Its translation is CSARNYRGSPYGYTF.

The rearrangement uses TRBV7-2 and TRBJ1-2; D is uncertain. V was cut by 4 bases and J by 2 bases, with 8 bases left in between. The CDR3 contains 13 residues. The germline V gene encodes CDR1 SGHTA and CDR2 FQGNSA. The CDR3 DNA follows: TGTGCCAGCAGCTATCAGCAGAACTATGGCTACACCTTC. It encodes CASSYQQNYGYTF.

This chain uses TRBV29-1 with TRBJ1-5; tentative D call: TRBD1 (6 bases). The CDR3 has 13 amino acids. Trimming shortened V by 2 bases and J by 5 bases, and 10 bases separated the two germline ends. CDR1 SQVTM and CDR2 ANQGSEA come from the germline V gene. This chain's CDR3 is CSVETHRDQPQHF. The CDR3 region has the DNA TGCAGCGTTGAAACCCACAGGGATCAGCCCCAGCATTTT.

The chain couples TRBV10-3 to TRBJ2-6; D possibly corresponds to TRBD2 (6 bases). The CDR3 covers 13 residues. Trimming cost V 7 bases and J 3 bases, with 7 bases left between them. CDR1 is ENHRY, CDR2 SYGVKD, per germline. This CDR3 reads CAITGDGANVLTF. CDR3 nucleotide sequence: TGTGCCATCACGGGGGATGGGGCCAACGTCCTGACTTTC.